This T cell receptor (beta chain) was sequenced in a study of blood T cell repertoires in COVID-19. Clones were read by immunoSEQ multiplex PCR, and TCRdb kept only the in-frame ones, dropping some. The sample lists 72,000 or so clones, 86% occurring once. The ends lost 4 bases at V and 2 bases at J; junction bases unmatched: 6. The CDR3 is made up of 14 amino acids. Germline V gene lookup returns CDR1 SGHRS and CDR2 YFSETQ. Material for sequencing was peripheral blood. The receptor was derived from a woman aged 55-69 years with acute or convalescent COVID-19. The J gene is TRBJ2-7, the V gene TRBV5-1; 7 bases are a match to TRBD1. The CDR3 nucleotides are TGCGCCAGCAGCCTATCGACAGGGCCCTACGAGCAGTACTTC. Protein sequence: CASSLSTGPYEQYF. The variable domain in full, with the rest retrieved from reference TRBV5-1 and TRBJ2-7, is KAGVTQTPRYLIKTRGQQVTLSCSPISGHRSVSWYQQTPGQGLQFLFEYFSETQRNKGNFPGRFSGRQFSNSRSEMNVSTLELGDSALYLCASSLSTGPYEQYFGPGTRLTVT.